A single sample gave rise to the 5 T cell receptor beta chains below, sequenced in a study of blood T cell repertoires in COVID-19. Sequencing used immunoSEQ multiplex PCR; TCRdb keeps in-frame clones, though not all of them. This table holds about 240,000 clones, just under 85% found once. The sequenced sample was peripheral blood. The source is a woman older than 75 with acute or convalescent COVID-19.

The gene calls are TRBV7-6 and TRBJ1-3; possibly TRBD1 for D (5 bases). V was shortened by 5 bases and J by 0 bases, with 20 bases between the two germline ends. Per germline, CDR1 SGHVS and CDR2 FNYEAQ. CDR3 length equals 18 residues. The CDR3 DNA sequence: TGTGCCAGCAGCCCCCACCGGGGGACGGGGCCCTCTGGAAACACCATATATTTT. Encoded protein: CASSPHRGTGPSGNTIYF.

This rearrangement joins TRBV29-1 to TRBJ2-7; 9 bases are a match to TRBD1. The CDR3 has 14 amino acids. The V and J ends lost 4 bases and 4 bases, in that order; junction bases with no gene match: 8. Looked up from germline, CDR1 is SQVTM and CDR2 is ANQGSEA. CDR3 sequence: CSVAGTGRPYEQYF. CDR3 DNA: TGCAGCGTTGCGGGGACAGGGAGACCGTACGAGCAGTACTTC.

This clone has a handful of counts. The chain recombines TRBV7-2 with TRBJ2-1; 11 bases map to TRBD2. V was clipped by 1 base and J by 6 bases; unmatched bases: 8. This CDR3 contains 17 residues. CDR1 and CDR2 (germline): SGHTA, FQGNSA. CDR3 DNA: TGTGCCAGCAGCTTAGTGGGCTTAGCGGGGGGGCTCAATGAGCAGTTCTTC. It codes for CASSLVGLAGGLNEQFF.

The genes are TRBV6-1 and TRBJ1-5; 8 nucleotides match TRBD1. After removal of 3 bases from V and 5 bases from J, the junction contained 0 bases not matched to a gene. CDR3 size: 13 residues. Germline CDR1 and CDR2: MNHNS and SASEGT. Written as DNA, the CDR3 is TGTGCCAGCAGTGACAGGGGGCATCAGCCCCAGCATTTT. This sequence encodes CASSDRGHQPQHF.

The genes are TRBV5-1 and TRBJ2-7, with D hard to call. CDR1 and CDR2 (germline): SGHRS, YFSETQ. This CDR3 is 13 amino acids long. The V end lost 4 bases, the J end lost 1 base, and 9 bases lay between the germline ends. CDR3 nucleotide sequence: TGCGCCAGCAGCGTGACGGAGTCCTACGAGCAGTACTTC. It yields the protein CASSVTESYEQYF.